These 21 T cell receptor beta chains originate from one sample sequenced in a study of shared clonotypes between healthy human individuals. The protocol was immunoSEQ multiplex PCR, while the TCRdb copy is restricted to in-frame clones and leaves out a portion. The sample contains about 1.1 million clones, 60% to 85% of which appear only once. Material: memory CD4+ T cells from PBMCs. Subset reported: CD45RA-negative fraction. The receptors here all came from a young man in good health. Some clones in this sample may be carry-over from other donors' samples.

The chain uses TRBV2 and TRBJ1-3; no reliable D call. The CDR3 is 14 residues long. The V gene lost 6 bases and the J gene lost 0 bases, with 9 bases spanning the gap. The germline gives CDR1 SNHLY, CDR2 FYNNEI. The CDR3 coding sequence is TGTGCCAGCAGGATCGACCCCTCTGGAAACACCATATATTTT. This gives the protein CASRIDPSGNTIYF.

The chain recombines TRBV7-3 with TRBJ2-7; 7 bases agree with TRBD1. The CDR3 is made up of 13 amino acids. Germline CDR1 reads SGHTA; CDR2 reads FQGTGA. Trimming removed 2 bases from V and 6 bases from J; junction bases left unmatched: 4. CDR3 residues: CASSLDRVTEQYF. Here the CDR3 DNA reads TGTGCCAGCAGCTTAGACAGGGTTACCGAGCAGTACTTC.

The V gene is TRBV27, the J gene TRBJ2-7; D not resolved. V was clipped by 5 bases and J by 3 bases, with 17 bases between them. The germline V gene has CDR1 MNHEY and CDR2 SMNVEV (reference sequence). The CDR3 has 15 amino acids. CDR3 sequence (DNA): TGTGCCAGCAGTCTCTCGCAGGCCAGGCGCTACGAGCAGTACTTC. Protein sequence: CASSLSQARRYEQYF.

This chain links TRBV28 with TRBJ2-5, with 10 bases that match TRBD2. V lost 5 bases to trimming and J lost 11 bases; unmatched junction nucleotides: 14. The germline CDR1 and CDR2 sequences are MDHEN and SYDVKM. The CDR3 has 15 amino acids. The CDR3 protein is CASSRSGLASREQYF. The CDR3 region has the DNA TGTGCCAGCAGTAGATCGGGACTAGCGTCCCGGGAGCAGTACTTC.

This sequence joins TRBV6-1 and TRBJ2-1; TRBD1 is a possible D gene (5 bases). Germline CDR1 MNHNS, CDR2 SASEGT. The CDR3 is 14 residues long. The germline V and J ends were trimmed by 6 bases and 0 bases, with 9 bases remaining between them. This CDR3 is CASRTVASYNEQFF. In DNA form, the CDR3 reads TGTGCCAGCAGGACAGTCGCCTCCTACAATGAGCAGTTCTTC.

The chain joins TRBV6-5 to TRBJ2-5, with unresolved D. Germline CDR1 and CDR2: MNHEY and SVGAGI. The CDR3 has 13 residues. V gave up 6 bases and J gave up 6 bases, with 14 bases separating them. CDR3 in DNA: TGTGCCAGCAGCTCGGACGGTCAGCAGACCCAGTACTTC. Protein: CASSSDGQQTQYF.

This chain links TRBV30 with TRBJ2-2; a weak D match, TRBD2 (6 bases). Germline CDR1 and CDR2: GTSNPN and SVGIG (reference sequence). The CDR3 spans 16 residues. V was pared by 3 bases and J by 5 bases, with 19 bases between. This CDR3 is CAWRGRLGSTTGELFF. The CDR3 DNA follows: TGTGCCTGGAGGGGCCGACTAGGAAGTACGACCGGGGAGCTGTTTTTT.

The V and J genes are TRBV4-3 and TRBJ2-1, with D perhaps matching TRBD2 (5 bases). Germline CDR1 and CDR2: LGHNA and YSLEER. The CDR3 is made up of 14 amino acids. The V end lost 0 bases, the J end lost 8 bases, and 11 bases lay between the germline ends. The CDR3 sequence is CASSQERDGDEQFF. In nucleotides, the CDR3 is TGCGCCAGCAGCCAAGAACGGGATGGGGATGAGCAGTTCTTC.

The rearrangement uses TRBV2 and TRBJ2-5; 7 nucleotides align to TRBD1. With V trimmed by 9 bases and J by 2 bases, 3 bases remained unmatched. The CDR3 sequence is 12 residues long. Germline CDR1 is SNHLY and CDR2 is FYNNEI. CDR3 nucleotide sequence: TGTGCCAGTACAGGGGAGCAAGAGACCCAGTACTTC. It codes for CASTGEQETQYF.

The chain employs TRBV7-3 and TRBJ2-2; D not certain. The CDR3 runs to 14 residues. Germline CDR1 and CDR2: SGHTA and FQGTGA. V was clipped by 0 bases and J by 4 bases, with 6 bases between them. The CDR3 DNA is TGTGCCAGCAGCTTAACGTCCTTCACCGGGGAGCTGTTTTTT. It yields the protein CASSLTSFTGELFF.

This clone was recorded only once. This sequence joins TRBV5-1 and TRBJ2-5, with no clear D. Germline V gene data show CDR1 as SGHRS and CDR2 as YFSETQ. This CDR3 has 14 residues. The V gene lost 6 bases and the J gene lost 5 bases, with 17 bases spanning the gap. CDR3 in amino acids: CASTHTSRRETQYF. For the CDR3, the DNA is TGCGCCAGCACCCACACGTCCCGCCGGGAGACCCAGTACTTC. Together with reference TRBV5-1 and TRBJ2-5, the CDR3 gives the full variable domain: KAGVTQTPRYLIKTRGQQVTLSCSPISGHRSVSWYQQTPGQGLQFLFEYFSETQRNKGNFPGRFSGRQFSNSRSEMNVSTLELGDSALYLCASTHTSRRETQYFGPGTRLLVL.

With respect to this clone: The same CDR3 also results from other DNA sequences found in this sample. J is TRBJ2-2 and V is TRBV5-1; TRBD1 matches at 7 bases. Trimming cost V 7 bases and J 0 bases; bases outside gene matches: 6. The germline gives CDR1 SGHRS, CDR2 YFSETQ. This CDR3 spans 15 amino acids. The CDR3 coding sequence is TGCGCCAGCTCCCCGGGACAGCCGAACACCGGGGAGCTGTTTTTT. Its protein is CASSPGQPNTGELFF.

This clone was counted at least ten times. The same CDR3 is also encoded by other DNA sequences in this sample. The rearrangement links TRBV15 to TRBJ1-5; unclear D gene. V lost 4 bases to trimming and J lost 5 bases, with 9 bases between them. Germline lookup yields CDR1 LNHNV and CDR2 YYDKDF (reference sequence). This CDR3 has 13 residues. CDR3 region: CATSTNLDQPQHF. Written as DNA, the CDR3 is TGTGCCACCAGCACAAACTTGGATCAGCCCCAGCATTTT.

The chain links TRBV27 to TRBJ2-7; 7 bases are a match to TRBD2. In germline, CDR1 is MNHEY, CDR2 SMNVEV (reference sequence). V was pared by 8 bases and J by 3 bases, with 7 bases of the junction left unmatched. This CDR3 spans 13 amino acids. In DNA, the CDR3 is TGTGCCAGCGGGGACTATTCGTTCTACGAGCAGTACTTC. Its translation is CASGDYSFYEQYF.

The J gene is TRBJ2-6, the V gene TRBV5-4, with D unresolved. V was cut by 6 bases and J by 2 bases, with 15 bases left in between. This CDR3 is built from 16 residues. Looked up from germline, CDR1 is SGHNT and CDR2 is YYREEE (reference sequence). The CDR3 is CASTMNRGTGANVLTF. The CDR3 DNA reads TGTGCCAGCACCATGAATCGTGGAACTGGGGCCAACGTCCTGACTTTC.

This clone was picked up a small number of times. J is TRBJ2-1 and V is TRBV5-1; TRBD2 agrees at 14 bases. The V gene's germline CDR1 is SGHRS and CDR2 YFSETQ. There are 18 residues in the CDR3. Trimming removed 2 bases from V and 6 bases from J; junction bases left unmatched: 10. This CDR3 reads CASSFYGTSGSDGNEQFF. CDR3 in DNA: TGCGCCAGCAGCTTCTACGGGACTAGCGGGAGTGATGGCAATGAGCAGTTCTTC.

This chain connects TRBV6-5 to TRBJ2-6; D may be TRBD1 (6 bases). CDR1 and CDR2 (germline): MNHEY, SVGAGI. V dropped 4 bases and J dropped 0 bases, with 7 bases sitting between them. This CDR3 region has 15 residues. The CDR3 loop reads CASSSTGSGANVLTF. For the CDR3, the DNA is TGTGCCAGCAGTTCGACAGGCTCTGGGGCCAACGTCCTGACTTTC.

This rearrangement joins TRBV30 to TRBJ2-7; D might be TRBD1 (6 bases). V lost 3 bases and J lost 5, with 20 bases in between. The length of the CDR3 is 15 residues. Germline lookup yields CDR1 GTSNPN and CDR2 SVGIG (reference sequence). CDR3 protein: CAWRGGWTVSDEQYF. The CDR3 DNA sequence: TGTGCCTGGAGGGGCGGCTGGACAGTATCGGACGAGCAGTACTTC.

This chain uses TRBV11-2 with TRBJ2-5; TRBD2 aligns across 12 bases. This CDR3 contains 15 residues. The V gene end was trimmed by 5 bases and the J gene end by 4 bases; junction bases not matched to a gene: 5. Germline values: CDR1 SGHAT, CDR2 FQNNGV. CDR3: CASSPLAGGGETQYF. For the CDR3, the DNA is TGTGCCAGCAGCCCACTAGCGGGAGGCGGAGAGACCCAGTACTTC.

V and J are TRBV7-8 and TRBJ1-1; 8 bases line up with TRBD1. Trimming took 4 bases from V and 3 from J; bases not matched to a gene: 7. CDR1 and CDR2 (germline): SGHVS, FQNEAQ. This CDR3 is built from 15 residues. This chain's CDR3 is CASSSQGAGYTEAFF. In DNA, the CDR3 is TGTGCCAGCAGCTCCCAGGGGGCGGGTTACACTGAAGCTTTCTTT.

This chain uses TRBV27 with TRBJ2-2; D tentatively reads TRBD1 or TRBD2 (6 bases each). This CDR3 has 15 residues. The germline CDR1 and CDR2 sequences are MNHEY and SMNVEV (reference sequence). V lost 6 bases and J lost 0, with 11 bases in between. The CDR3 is CASSRRGANTGELFF. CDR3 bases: TGTGCCAGCAGCCGGAGGGGGGCGAACACCGGGGAGCTGTTTTTT.